The 14 T cell receptor beta chains below were found in one sample sequenced in a study of blood T cell repertoires in COVID-19. Sequencing was performed with immunoSEQ multiplex PCR; in TCRdb, only in-frame clones are kept and a portion is missing. Among roughly 240,000 clones listed, about 87% were seen once. The source material was PBMCs or T cells enriched from blood (not recorded which). The receptors here all came from a woman in her 40s with acute COVID-19.

The chain recombines TRBV2 with TRBJ1-4; D not certain. V shed 8 bases and J shed 0 bases, with 13 bases lying between them. Germline V lookup: CDR1 SNHLY, CDR2 FYNNEI. There are 15 residues in the CDR3. Here the CDR3 DNA reads TGTGCCAGCCGCTCCTTAGTCGCAACTAATGAAAAACTGTTTTTT. Protein product: CASRSLVATNEKLFF. Drawing the rest from reference TRBV2 and TRBJ1-4, the complete variable domain is EPEVTQTPSHQVTQMGQEVILRCVPISNHLYFYWYRQILGQKVEFLVSFYNNEISEKSEIFDDQFSVERPDGSNFTLKIRSTKLEDSAMYFCASRSLVATNEKLFFGSGTQLSVL.

The chain links TRBV4-1 to TRBJ2-5, with D perhaps TRBD2 (6 bases). CDR1 is MGHRA, CDR2 YSYEKL, per germline. V was cut by 8 bases and J by 4 bases, with 14 bases left in between. This CDR3 is 13 amino acids long. CDR3 region: CASAVGGGETQYF. CDR3 nucleotides: TGCGCCAGCGCGGTTGGGGGAGGAGAGACCCAGTACTTC.

This chain links TRBV29-1 with TRBJ2-7, with a tentative D call TRBD1 (6 bases). The V end was cut by 3 bases, the J end by 0 bases, with 15 bases between. The germline V gene has CDR1 SQVTM and CDR2 ANQGSEA. This CDR3 region has 15 residues. In DNA, the CDR3 is TGCAGCGTTGAGCCCCAGGGGCTCGGCTCCTACGAGCAGTACTTC. Translated, it gives CSVEPQGLGSYEQYF.

A few counts support this clone. The rearrangement links TRBV18 to TRBJ1-5; 8 bases fit TRBD1. The germline V gene has CDR1 KGHSH and CDR2 LQKENI. Trimming at V came to 2 bases and at J to 3 bases, leaving 12 bases not matched to a gene. CDR3 length equals 18 residues. The CDR3 sequence is CASSPGSATGAVNQPQHF. CDR3 bases: TGTGCCAGCTCACCAGGTTCTGCGACAGGGGCGGTCAATCAGCCCCAGCATTTT.

The chain is built from TRBV5-1 and TRBJ2-1, with 11 bases lining up with TRBD2. The CDR3 is 15 residues long. With V trimmed by 4 bases and J by 7 bases, 7 bases remained unmatched. Germline V gene sequence: CDR1 SGHRS, CDR2 YFSETQ. In DNA form, the CDR3 reads TGCGCCAGCAGCCCACTAGCGGGAGATCCTAATGAGCAGTTCTTC. Translating it yields CASSPLAGDPNEQFF.

This chain connects TRBV7-2 to TRBJ1-5; 8 bases line up with TRBD1. Looked up from germline, CDR1 is SGHTA and CDR2 is FQGNSA. The CDR3 is 17 amino acids. The V segment lost 1 base and the J segment 7 bases; nucleotides outside the gene matches: 12. The DNA for the CDR3 is TGTGCCAGCAGCTTAGTGCAGGCGGCAGGGGGCGGGCAGCCCCAGCATTTT. Encoded protein: CASSLVQAAGGGQPQHF.

CDR3 sequence reads: CASSLVGVEGYTF. CDR3 nucleotide sequence: TGTGCCAGCAGCTTAGTAGGGGTCGAAGGCTACACCTTC. This chain links TRBV7-8 with TRBJ1-2; D possibly corresponds to TRBD1 (5 bases). Germline V gene data show CDR1 as SGHVS and CDR2 as FQNEAQ. With 1 base removed from V and 8 bases from J, the gap between germline ends came to 11 bases. The CDR3 runs to 13 residues.

This clone was detected once. The V call is TRBV2, the J call TRBJ2-3; D call uncertain. V shed 0 bases and J shed 4 bases, with 8 bases lying between them. Germline V lookup: CDR1 SNHLY, CDR2 FYNNEI. CDR3 length: 14 amino acids. For the CDR3, the DNA is TGTGCCAGCAGTGAAGCGAGCCCCGCAGATACGCAGTATTTT. Its translation: CASSEASPADTQYF.

This clone was picked up a small number of times. The chain recombines TRBV11-3 with TRBJ1-5, with 7 bases aligning to TRBD1. Trimming removed 3 bases from V and 1 base from J; junction bases left unmatched: 15. This CDR3 has 19 residues. Germline V gives CDR1 SGHNT, CDR2 YENEEA. The CDR3 protein is CASSFSFTKTGSSNQPQHF. CDR3 coding DNA: TGTGCCAGCAGCTTTTCGTTTACGAAGACAGGGTCGAGCAATCAGCCCCAGCATTTT. Drawing the rest from reference TRBV11-3 and TRBJ1-5, the complete variable domain is EAGVVQSPRYKIIEKKQPVAFWCNPISGHNTLYWYLQNLGQGPELLIRYENEEAVDDSQLPKDRFSAERLKGVDSTLKIQPAELGDSAVYLCASSFSFTKTGSSNQPQHFGDGTRLSIL.

V usage is TRBV10-2 and J usage is TRBJ2-3, with D possibly TRBD1 on 5 matching bases. Germline V gives CDR1 WSHSY, CDR2 SAAADI. CDR3 length equals 13 residues. V lost 8 bases and J lost 0, with 9 bases in between. The CDR3 protein is CASARQSTDTQYF. The CDR3 DNA is TGCGCCAGCGCTAGACAGAGCACAGATACGCAGTATTTT.

CDR3 protein: CASSPREGLYGYTF. CDR3 nucleotide sequence: TGTGCCAGCAGCCCAAGGGAGGGCCTTTATGGCTACACCTTC. This chain uses TRBV5-4 with TRBJ1-2, with no clear D. Trimming stripped 4 bases from V and 5 bases from J, with 15 bases between. The CDR3 has 14 amino acids. The germline V gene has CDR1 SGHNT and CDR2 YYREEE (reference sequence). Together with reference TRBV5-4 and TRBJ1-2, the CDR3 gives the full variable domain: ETGVTQSPTHLIKTRGQQVTLRCSSQSGHNTVSWYQQALGQGPQFIFQYYREEENGRGNFPPRFSGLQFPNYSSELNVNALELDDSALYLCASSPREGLYGYTFGSGTRLTVV.

CDR3 amino acids: CASSLGASGGAWTYNEQFF. CDR3 coding DNA: TGTGCCAGCAGCTTAGGGGCTAGCGGGGGGGCCTGGACCTACAATGAGCAGTTCTTC. V and J are TRBV7-6 and TRBJ2-1; 12 nucleotides match TRBD2. CDR1 is SGHVS and CDR2 is FNYEAQ in the germline V gene. V lost 1 base, J lost 2 bases, and 9 bases stayed unmatched. The CDR3 has 19 amino acids.

V is TRBV7-2 and J is TRBJ1-2; D is ambiguous. The CDR3 consists of 13 residues. With 0 bases removed from V and 10 bases from J, the gap between germline ends came to 12 bases. In germline, CDR1 is SGHTA, CDR2 FQGNSA. CDR3 sequence: CASSLAAGLDYTF. The CDR3 coding sequence is TGTGCCAGCAGCTTAGCGGCGGGGTTAGACTACACCTTC.

The V call is TRBV7-2, the J call TRBJ2-1; a possible D gene is TRBD1 (5 bases). CDR1 is SGHTA and CDR2 is FQGNSA in the germline V gene. V shed 3 bases and J shed 7 bases, with 19 bases lying between them. The length of the CDR3 is 16 residues. As DNA, the CDR3 is TGTGCCAGCAGCTTGCACCGATCGACAGCGACTAATGAGCAGTTCTTC. This sequence encodes CASSLHRSTATNEQFF.